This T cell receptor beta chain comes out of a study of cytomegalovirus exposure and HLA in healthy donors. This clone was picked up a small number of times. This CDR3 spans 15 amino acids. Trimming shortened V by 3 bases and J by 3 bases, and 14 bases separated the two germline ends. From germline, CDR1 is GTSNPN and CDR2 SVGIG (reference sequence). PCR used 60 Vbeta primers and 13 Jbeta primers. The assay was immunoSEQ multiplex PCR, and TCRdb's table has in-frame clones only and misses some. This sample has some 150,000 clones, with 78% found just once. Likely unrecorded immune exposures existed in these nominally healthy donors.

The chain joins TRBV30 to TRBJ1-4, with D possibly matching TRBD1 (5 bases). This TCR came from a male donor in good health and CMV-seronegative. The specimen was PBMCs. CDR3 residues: CAWSPFGGSNEKLFF. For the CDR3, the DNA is TGTGCCTGGAGCCCTTTCGGGGGATCTAATGAAAAACTGTTTTTT.